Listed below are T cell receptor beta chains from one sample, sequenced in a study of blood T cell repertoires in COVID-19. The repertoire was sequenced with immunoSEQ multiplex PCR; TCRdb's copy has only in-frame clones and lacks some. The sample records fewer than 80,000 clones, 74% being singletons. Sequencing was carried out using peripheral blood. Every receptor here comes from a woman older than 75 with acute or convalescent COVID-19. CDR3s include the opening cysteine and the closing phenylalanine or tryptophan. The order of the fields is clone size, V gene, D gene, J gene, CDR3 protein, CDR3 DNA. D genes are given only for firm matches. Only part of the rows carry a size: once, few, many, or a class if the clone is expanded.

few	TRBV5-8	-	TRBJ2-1	CASSLWGTSFF	TGTGCCAGCAGCTTGTGGGGCACTTCGTTCTTC
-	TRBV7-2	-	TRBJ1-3	CASSPRGGAGNTIYF	TGTGCCAGCAGCCCCAGGGGTGGGGCTGGAAACACCATATATTTT
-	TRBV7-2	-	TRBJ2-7	CASSVSYEQYF	TGTGCCAGCAGCGTCAGTTACGAGCAGTACTTC
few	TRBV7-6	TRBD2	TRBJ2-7	CASSLRPFSGRAPYEQYF	TGTGCCAGCAGCTTAAGGCCGTTTAGCGGGAGGGCACCCTACGAGCAGTACTTC
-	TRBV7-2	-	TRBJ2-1	CASSLGSGVGHNEQFF	TGTGCCAGCAGCTTAGGTTCCGGGGTCGGGCACAATGAGCAGTTCTTC
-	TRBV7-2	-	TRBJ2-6	CASSLMLSGANVLTF	TGTGCCAGCAGCTTAATGTTATCTGGGGCCAACGTCCTGACTTTC
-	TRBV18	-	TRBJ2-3	CASTIRQLDTQYF	TGTGCCAGCACGATAAGACAGTTAGATACGCAGTATTTT
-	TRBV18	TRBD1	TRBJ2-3	CASSRISGGIADTQYF	TGTGCCAGCTCACGAATCTCAGGGGGCATAGCAGATACGCAGTATTTT
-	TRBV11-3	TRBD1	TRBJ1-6	CASSSGTGRKSPLHF	TGTGCCAGCAGCTCCGGGACAGGGCGTAAATCACCCCTCCACTTT
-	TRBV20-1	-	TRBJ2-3	CSASPADTQYF	TGCAGTGCTAGCCCAGCAGATACGCAGTATTTT
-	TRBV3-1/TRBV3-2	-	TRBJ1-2	CASTYRAFGANYGYTF	TGTGCCAGCACGTACAGGGCCTTCGGCGCTAACTATGGCTACACCTTC
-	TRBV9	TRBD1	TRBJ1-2	CASSVEGQNYGYTF	TGTGCCAGCAGCGTAGAGGGACAGAACTATGGCTACACCTTC
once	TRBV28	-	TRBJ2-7	CASSLYGGADYEQYF	TGTGCCAGCAGTTTATATGGGGGCGCAGATTACGAGCAGTACTTC
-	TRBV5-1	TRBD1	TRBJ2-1	CASSAGTDPYNEQFF	TGCGCCAGCAGCGCCGGGACAGATCCCTACAATGAGCAGTTCTTC
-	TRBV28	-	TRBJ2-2	CASSSHGGHTGELFF	TGTGCCAGCAGTTCCCACGGGGGGCACACCGGGGAGCTGTTTTTT
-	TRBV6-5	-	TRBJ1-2	CASELDRPNYGYTF	TGTGCCAGTGAATTGGACAGACCGAACTATGGCTACACCTTC
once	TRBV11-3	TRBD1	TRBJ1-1	CASSLSHLGTGDTEAFF	TGTGCCAGCAGCTTATCCCATCTCGGGACAGGGGACACTGAAGCTTTCTTT